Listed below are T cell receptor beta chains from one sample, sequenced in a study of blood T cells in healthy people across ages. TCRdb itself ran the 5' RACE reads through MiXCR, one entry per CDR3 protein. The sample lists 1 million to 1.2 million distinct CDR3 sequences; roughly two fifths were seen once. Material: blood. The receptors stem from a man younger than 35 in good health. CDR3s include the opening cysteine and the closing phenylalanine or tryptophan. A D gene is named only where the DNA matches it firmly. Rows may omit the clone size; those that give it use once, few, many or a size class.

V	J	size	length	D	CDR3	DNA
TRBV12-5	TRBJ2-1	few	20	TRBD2	CASGLVLAGGRLSSYNEQFF	TGTGCTAGTGGTTTGGTACTAGCGGGGGGGCGACTTAGCTCCTACAATGAGCAGTTCTTC
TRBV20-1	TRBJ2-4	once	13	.	CSARADGGQVEYF	TGCAGTGCTAGAGCCGACGGTGGGCAGGTTGAGTACTTC
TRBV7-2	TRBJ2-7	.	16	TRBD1	CASSLASGTGVNEQYF	TGTGCCAGCAGCTTAGCCTCCGGGACAGGGGTCAACGAGCAGTACTTC
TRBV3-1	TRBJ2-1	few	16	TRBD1	CASRPGDRASYNEQFF	TGTGCCAGCAGGCCCGGGGACAGGGCCTCCTACAATGAGCAGTTCTTC
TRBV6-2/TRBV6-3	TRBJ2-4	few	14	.	CASSAGNMGNIQYF	TGTGCCAGCAGTGCAGGGAACATGGGGAACATTCAGTACTTC
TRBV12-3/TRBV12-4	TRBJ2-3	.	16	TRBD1	CASSRPTGGSTDTQYF	TGTGCCAGCAGCCGCCCAACAGGGGGTAGTACAGATACGCAGTATTTT
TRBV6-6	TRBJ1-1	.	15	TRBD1	CASRVHTDRSTEAFF	TGTGCCAGCAGAGTACACACGGACAGGAGCACTGAAGCTTTCTTT
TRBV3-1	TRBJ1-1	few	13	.	CASSQVKNTEAFF	TGTGCCAGCAGCCAAGTCAAAAACACTGAAGCTTTCTTT
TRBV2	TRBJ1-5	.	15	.	CASSELAAANQPQHF	TGTGCCAGCAGTGAATTAGCGGCTGCCAATCAGCCCCAGCATTTT
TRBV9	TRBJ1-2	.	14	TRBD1	CASSVGQQPYGYTF	TGTGCCAGCAGCGTGGGACAGCAGCCCTATGGCTACACCTTC
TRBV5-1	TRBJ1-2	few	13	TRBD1	CASSFDRGYGYTF	TGCGCCAGCAGCTTTGACAGGGGTTATGGCTACACCTTC
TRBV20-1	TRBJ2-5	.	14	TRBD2	CSAATSGRNNEQYF	TGCAGTGCTGCTACTAGCGGGCGCAACAATGAGCAGTACTTC
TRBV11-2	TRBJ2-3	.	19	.	CASSLVPGGLTRSTDTQYF	TGTGCCAGCAGCTTAGTACCCGGTGGTCTCACCAGGAGCACAGATACGCAGTATTTT
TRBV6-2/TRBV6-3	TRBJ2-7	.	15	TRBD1	CASRLNPGQLYEQYF	TGTGCCAGCAGGCTAAACCCGGGACAGCTCTACGAGCAGTACTTC
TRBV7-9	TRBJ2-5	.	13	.	CASSYIQDNEQYF	TGTGCCAGCAGTTACATCCAGGACAATGAGCAGTACTTC
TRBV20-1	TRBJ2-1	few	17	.	CSAPGPPSKTFNEVQFF	TGCAGTGCCCCCGGACCACCTTCTAAAACCTTCAATGAAGTGCAGTTCTTC
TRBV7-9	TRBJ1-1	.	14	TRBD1	CASSSRDSNTEAFF	TGTGCCAGCAGCTCGCGGGACAGCAACACTGAAGCTTTCTTT
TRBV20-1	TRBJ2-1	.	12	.	CSARDPAHEQFF	TGCAGTGCTAGAGATCCTGCCCATGAGCAGTTCTTC
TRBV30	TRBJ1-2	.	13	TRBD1	CASTGSIGYGYTF	TGTGCCTCGACAGGGAGTATAGGGTATGGCTACACCTTC
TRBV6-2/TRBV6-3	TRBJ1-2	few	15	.	CASSYSGQRNYGYTF	TGTGCCAGCAGTTACTCCGGACAGAGAAACTATGGCTACACCTTC
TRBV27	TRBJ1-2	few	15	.	CASSSDGLANYGYTF	TGTGCCAGCAGTTCGGACGGCCTAGCTAACTATGGCTACACCTTC
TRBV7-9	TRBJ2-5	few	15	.	CASDNAGAGVETQYF	TGTGCCAGCGATAACGCCGGGGCAGGGGTTGAGACCCAGTACTTC
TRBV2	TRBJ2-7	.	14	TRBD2	CASTHSGSSYEQYF	TGTGCCAGCACCCATAGCGGGAGTTCCTACGAGCAGTACTTC
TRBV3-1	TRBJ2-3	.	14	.	CASSQVRETGLQYF	TGTGCCAGCAGCCAAGTCAGGGAGACCGGTCTGCAGTATTTT
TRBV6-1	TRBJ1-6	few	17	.	CASTLRRGPSYNSPLHF	TGTGCCAGCACCCTAAGGAGGGGACCGAGCTATAATTCACCCCTCCACTTT
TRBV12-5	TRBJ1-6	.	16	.	CASGQSRGELVMPLHF	TGTGCTAGTGGTCAATCGAGGGGTGAATTGGTGATGCCCCTCCACTTT
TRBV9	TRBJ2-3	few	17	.	CASSHPVLTPSTDTQYF	TGTGCCAGCAGCCACCCGGTCCTGACACCAAGCACAGATACGCAGTATTTT
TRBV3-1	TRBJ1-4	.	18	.	CASSQDRETGATNEKLFF	TGTGCCAGCAGCCAAGATAGGGAGACAGGCGCAACTAATGAAAAACTGTTTTTT
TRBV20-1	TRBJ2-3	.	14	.	CSASEGGESDTQYF	TGCAGTGCTAGCGAGGGGGGGGAATCAGATACGCAGTATTTT
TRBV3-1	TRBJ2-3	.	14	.	CASSQVTGTDTQYF	TGTGCCAGCAGCCAAGTAACAGGCACAGATACGCAGTATTTT
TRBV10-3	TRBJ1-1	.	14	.	CAVDQGSPGIEAFF	TGTGCCGTCGACCAGGGGTCCCCGGGGATTGAAGCTTTCTTT
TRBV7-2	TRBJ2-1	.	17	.	CASSLSTAIFIDNEQFF	TGTGCCAGCAGCTTATCAACAGCCATTTTTATCGACAATGAGCAGTTCTTC
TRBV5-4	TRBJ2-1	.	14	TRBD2	CASRSGGIYNEQFF	TGTGCCAGCAGGAGCGGGGGAATCTACAATGAGCAGTTCTTC
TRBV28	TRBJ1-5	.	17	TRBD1	CASSDTGTGSFNQPQHF	TGTGCCAGCAGTGACACCGGGACAGGGTCTTTCAATCAGCCCCAGCATTTT
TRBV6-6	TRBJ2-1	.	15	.	CASSRAGESYNEQFF	TGTGCCAGCAGTCGTGCAGGGGAATCCTACAATGAGCAGTTCTTC
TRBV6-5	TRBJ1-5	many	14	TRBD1	CASSSGTVNQPQHF	TGTGCCAGCAGTTCCGGGACAGTTAATCAGCCCCAGCATTTT
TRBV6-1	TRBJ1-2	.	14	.	CASISSAPLYGYTF	TGTGCCAGCATTTCTTCTGCTCCTCTTTATGGCTACACCTTC